This TCR beta chain came from a study of blood T cell repertoires in COVID-19. For the study at large: The origin of the acute and convalescent COVID-19 samples was the United States, Italy and Spain. PBMCs, B-cell-depleted T cells, or T cells were the source of the cDNA or gDNA that made up the material.

The CDR3 covers 13 residues. Per the germline V gene, CDR1 is LNHNV and CDR2 is YYDKDF (reference sequence). The V and J ends lost 3 bases and 2 bases respectively, with 5 bases between them. This clone has only one observation. Per the original methods: Amplification of reference gene primers was used by the study to estimate nucleated cell counts. TCRdb keeps only in-frame clones here, not all; method: immunoSEQ multiplex PCR. V and J calls plus clone size are reproduced from that table; the DNA served to infer D and trimming. The table shows more than 150,000 clones, with around 79% occurring only once.

The chain recombines TRBV15 with TRBJ2-1, with D possibly being TRBD2 (5 bases). The clonotype was recovered from a man in his forties or fifties who had recovered from COVID-19. The specimen sequenced was peripheral blood. DNA of the CDR3: TGTGCCACCAGCAGCGGGACCTACAATGAGCAGTTCTTC. The encoded protein is CATSSGTYNEQFF.